The rows below give T cell receptor beta chains drawn from one sample of a study of naive CD8 T cells in extremely preterm neonates. Profiling relied on immunoSEQ multiplex PCR, and the TCRdb table lists in-frame clones only, not all of them. The repertoire has around 6,400 clones, just under 98% of them found once; the top ten carry over 0.3%. Sequences were obtained from naive CD8+ T cells from blood. The receptors stem from a human donor in good health. CDR3s include the opening cysteine and the closing phenylalanine or tryptophan. A D gene is named only where the DNA matches it firmly. Clone size is shown for a subset of rows, as once, few, many or a class of expanded clone.

clone_size: -; d_call: TRBD1; j_call: TRBJ2-7; v_call: TRBV19; cdr3_aa: CASSTGQGPYEQYF; cdr3_nt: TGTGCCAGTAGTACCGGACAGGGTCCCTACGAGCAGTACTTC
clone_size: once; d_call: -; j_call: TRBJ2-1; v_call: TRBV6-6; cdr3_aa: CASSDTGLPGNEQFF; cdr3_nt: TGTGCCAGCAGCGACACGGGACTCCCCGGCAATGAGCAGTTCTTC
clone_size: -; d_call: TRBD2; j_call: TRBJ2-5; v_call: TRBV2; cdr3_aa: CASSSPGTSPQDTQYF; cdr3_nt: TGTGCCAGCAGCTCCCCCGGGACTAGCCCCCAAGATACCCAGTACTTC
clone_size: -; d_call: TRBD2; j_call: TRBJ2-7; v_call: TRBV9; cdr3_aa: CASSREGLNYEQYF; cdr3_nt: TGTGCCAGCAGCCGGGAGGGCCTAAACTACGAGCAGTACTTC
clone_size: -; d_call: TRBD2; j_call: TRBJ2-1; v_call: TRBV7-9; cdr3_aa: CASSRLANEQFF; cdr3_nt: TGTGCCAGCAGCCGACTAGCGAATGAGCAGTTCTTC
clone_size: -; d_call: -; j_call: TRBJ1-1; v_call: TRBV27; cdr3_aa: CASSLSPGPTEAFF; cdr3_nt: TGTGCCAGCAGTTTGAGCCCAGGTCCAACTGAAGCTTTCTTT
clone_size: once; d_call: TRBD2; j_call: TRBJ2-3; v_call: TRBV29-1; cdr3_aa: CSVERGSSTDTQYF; cdr3_nt: TGCAGCGTGGAGCGGGGCTCTAGCACAGATACGCAGTATTTT
clone_size: -; d_call: -; j_call: TRBJ1-1; v_call: TRBV2; cdr3_aa: CASSTAPNTEAFF; cdr3_nt: TGTGCCAGCAGTACTGCCCCTAACACTGAAGCTTTCTTT
clone_size: -; d_call: TRBD2; j_call: TRBJ2-1; v_call: TRBV19; cdr3_aa: CASSISGKIYNEQFF; cdr3_nt: TGTGCCAGTAGTATTAGCGGGAAGATTTACAATGAGCAGTTCTTC
clone_size: -; d_call: TRBD1; j_call: TRBJ2-7; v_call: TRBV19; cdr3_aa: CASSGGDRVPYEQYF; cdr3_nt: TGTGCCAGTAGTGGTGGGGACAGGGTACCCTACGAGCAGTACTTC
clone_size: -; d_call: TRBD1; j_call: TRBJ2-7; v_call: TRBV6-5; cdr3_aa: CASSYSGTAEQYF; cdr3_nt: TGTGCCAGCAGTTACTCAGGGACAGCCGAGCAGTACTTC
clone_size: -; d_call: TRBD1; j_call: TRBJ1-2; v_call: TRBV11-2; cdr3_aa: CASTIGQGNYGYTF; cdr3_nt: TGTGCCAGCACCATAGGACAGGGGAACTATGGCTACACCTTC
clone_size: -; d_call: -; j_call: TRBJ2-7; v_call: TRBV6-5; cdr3_aa: CASSYSQTKIYEQYF; cdr3_nt: TGTGCCAGCAGTTACTCCCAAACAAAGATCTACGAGCAGTACTTC
clone_size: -; d_call: TRBD2; j_call: TRBJ2-5; v_call: TRBV6-5; cdr3_aa: CASSTTSGSQETQYF; cdr3_nt: TGTGCCAGCAGTACGACTAGCGGGAGTCAAGAGACCCAGTACTTC
clone_size: -; d_call: TRBD1; j_call: TRBJ2-7; v_call: TRBV7-9; cdr3_aa: CASSQNRGQGAFEQYF; cdr3_nt: TGTGCCAGCAGCCAAAATCGAGGACAGGGGGCGTTCGAGCAGTACTTC
clone_size: once; d_call: TRBD2; j_call: TRBJ2-2; v_call: TRBV6-5; cdr3_aa: CASSISSGRAGELFF; cdr3_nt: TGTGCCAGCAGTATTTCTAGCGGGAGAGCCGGGGAGCTGTTTTTT
clone_size: -; d_call: TRBD2; j_call: TRBJ2-2; v_call: TRBV2; cdr3_aa: CASSDSGGAGGELFF; cdr3_nt: TGTGCCAGCAGTGATAGCGGGGGCGCTGGGGGGGAGCTGTTTTTT
clone_size: -; d_call: -; j_call: TRBJ1-2; v_call: TRBV19; cdr3_aa: CASSNPYITGNYGYTF; cdr3_nt: TGTGCCAGTAGTAACCCCTATATTACCGGGAACTATGGCTACACCTTC
clone_size: -; d_call: TRBD1; j_call: TRBJ1-2; v_call: TRBV6-5; cdr3_aa: CASSYDARGQGGYTF; cdr3_nt: TGTGCCAGCAGTTACGATGCTCGGGGACAGGGCGGCTACACCTTC
clone_size: -; d_call: TRBD1; j_call: TRBJ1-2; v_call: TRBV7-6; cdr3_aa: CASSPGTGGEFGGYTF; cdr3_nt: TGTGCCAGCAGCCCCGGGACAGGGGGTGAATTCGGCGGCTACACCTTC
clone_size: -; d_call: TRBD1; j_call: TRBJ1-1; v_call: TRBV6-1; cdr3_aa: CASSEALLWVYSMGTDEAFF; cdr3_nt: TGTGCCAGCAGTGAAGCGCTTCTCTGGGTCTACTCCATGGGGACAGATGAAGCTTTCTTT
clone_size: -; d_call: -; j_call: TRBJ2-3; v_call: TRBV5-1; cdr3_aa: CASSLMQRPYTDTQYF; cdr3_nt: TGCGCCAGCAGCTTGATGCAGCGCCCTTACACAGATACGCAGTATTTT
clone_size: -; d_call: -; j_call: TRBJ2-5; v_call: TRBV28; cdr3_aa: CASSLDGVTQYF; cdr3_nt: TGTGCCAGCAGTTTGGACGGGGTTACCCAGTACTTC
clone_size: once; d_call: TRBD2; j_call: TRBJ2-3; v_call: TRBV10-3; cdr3_aa: CAISEREGKNTQYF; cdr3_nt: TGTGCCATCAGCGAGCGGGAGGGTAAAAATACGCAGTATTTT
clone_size: once; d_call: TRBD2; j_call: TRBJ2-1; v_call: TRBV6-6; cdr3_aa: CASSYLAGANEQFF; cdr3_nt: TGTGCCAGCAGTTACTTAGCGGGAGCAAATGAGCAGTTCTTC
clone_size: -; d_call: -; j_call: TRBJ2-4; v_call: TRBV19; cdr3_aa: CASSILTGNLKAAKNIQYF; cdr3_nt: TGTGCCAGTAGTATACTCACGGGAAATTTGAAAGCGGCCAAAAACATTCAGTACTTC
clone_size: -; d_call: TRBD1; j_call: TRBJ2-1; v_call: TRBV27; cdr3_aa: CASKPGQGLYEQFF; cdr3_nt: TGTGCCAGCAAGCCGGGACAGGGGTTGTATGAGCAGTTCTTC
clone_size: -; d_call: TRBD2; j_call: TRBJ2-7; v_call: TRBV7-2; cdr3_aa: CASSLGLAGGPGAEQYF; cdr3_nt: TGTGCCAGCAGCTTGGGGCTAGCGGGAGGGCCGGGGGCCGAGCAGTACTTC
clone_size: -; d_call: TRBD2; j_call: TRBJ2-5; v_call: TRBV14; cdr3_aa: CASSQDPGLAGDTQYF; cdr3_nt: TGTGCCAGCAGCCAAGACCCGGGACTAGCGGGGGATACCCAGTACTTC
clone_size: -; d_call: TRBD2; j_call: TRBJ2-2; v_call: TRBV5-8; cdr3_aa: CASSLYSGSPNTGELFF; cdr3_nt: TGTGCCAGCAGCTTGTATAGCGGGAGTCCGAACACCGGGGAGCTGTTTTTT
clone_size: -; d_call: -; j_call: TRBJ1-2; v_call: TRBV5-1; cdr3_aa: CASSLAGTSVYGYTF; cdr3_nt: TGCGCCAGCAGCTTGGCCGGGACTTCCGTCTATGGCTACACCTTC
clone_size: -; d_call: -; j_call: TRBJ2-3; v_call: TRBV9; cdr3_aa: CASSVGTSTDTQYF; cdr3_nt: TGTGCCAGCAGCGTCGGGACTAGCACAGATACGCAGTATTTT
clone_size: -; d_call: TRBD1; j_call: TRBJ2-5; v_call: TRBV2; cdr3_aa: CASTPGQGGETQYF; cdr3_nt: TGTGCCAGCACCCCGGGACAGGGTGGCGAGACCCAGTACTTC
clone_size: -; d_call: -; j_call: TRBJ2-7; v_call: TRBV6-1; cdr3_aa: CASKGLPRLEQYF; cdr3_nt: TGTGCCAGCAAGGGACTCCCTCGACTAGAGCAGTACTTC
clone_size: -; d_call: TRBD2; j_call: TRBJ2-1; v_call: TRBV9; cdr3_aa: CASSVGAAGDVKFF; cdr3_nt: TGTGCCAGCAGCGTAGGGGCAGCGGGAGATGTAAAGTTCTTC
clone_size: -; d_call: -; j_call: TRBJ2-2; v_call: TRBV6-5; cdr3_aa: CASSPPNTGELFF; cdr3_nt: TGTGCCAGCAGTCCTCCGAACACCGGGGAGCTGTTTTTT
clone_size: -; d_call: TRBD1; j_call: TRBJ1-2; v_call: TRBV13; cdr3_aa: CASSLAGSGGSNYGYTF; cdr3_nt: TGTGCCAGCAGCTTAGCGGGGTCAGGGGGATCTAACTATGGCTACACCTTC
clone_size: -; d_call: -; j_call: TRBJ2-5; v_call: TRBV4-1; cdr3_aa: CASSPGGLGEDTQYF; cdr3_nt: TGCGCCAGCAGCCCCGGAGGCCTTGGGGAAGATACCCAGTACTTC
clone_size: -; d_call: TRBD2; j_call: TRBJ2-1; v_call: TRBV5-1; cdr3_aa: CASSLGPGLAGYNEQFF; cdr3_nt: TGCGCCAGCAGCTTGGGACCGGGACTAGCAGGTTACAATGAGCAGTTCTTC
clone_size: -; d_call: -; j_call: TRBJ2-3; v_call: TRBV7-9; cdr3_aa: CASSGADRVVTDTQYF; cdr3_nt: TGCGCCAGCAGCGGGGCGGACAGGGTAGTAACAGATACGCAGTATTTT
clone_size: few; d_call: -; j_call: TRBJ1-1; v_call: TRBV2; cdr3_aa: CASSTTGGTEAFF; cdr3_nt: TGTGCCAGCAGTACTACCGGCGGCACTGAAGCTTTCTTT
clone_size: -; d_call: -; j_call: TRBJ1-1; v_call: TRBV19; cdr3_aa: CASSIWAPTGTEAFF; cdr3_nt: TGTGCCAGTAGTATCTGGGCCCCTACTGGGACTGAAGCTTTCTTT
clone_size: -; d_call: -; j_call: TRBJ2-3; v_call: TRBV28; cdr3_aa: CASSYETGAQYF; cdr3_nt: TGTGCCAGCAGTTACGAGACAGGTGCGCAGTATTTT
clone_size: -; d_call: -; j_call: TRBJ1-1; v_call: TRBV4-1; cdr3_aa: CASSQSRVDTEAFF; cdr3_nt: TGCGCCAGCAGCCAATCCAGGGTCGACACTGAAGCTTTCTTT
clone_size: once; d_call: TRBD1; j_call: TRBJ2-1; v_call: TRBV19; cdr3_aa: CASSDWGQGRNEQFF; cdr3_nt: TGTGCCAGTAGTGATTGGGGACAGGGGAGGAATGAGCAGTTCTTC
clone_size: -; d_call: TRBD2; j_call: TRBJ2-7; v_call: TRBV11-2; cdr3_aa: CASSLARREIYEQYF; cdr3_nt: TGTGCCAGCAGCTTAGCACGGCGGGAGATTTACGAGCAGTACTTC
clone_size: -; d_call: TRBD2; j_call: TRBJ2-1; v_call: TRBV19; cdr3_aa: CASSISGGSLYNEQFF; cdr3_nt: TGTGCCAGTAGTATATCGGGCGGGAGTCTCTACAATGAGCAGTTCTTC
clone_size: -; d_call: TRBD2; j_call: TRBJ2-1; v_call: TRBV4-1; cdr3_aa: CASSQEGGRANEQFF; cdr3_nt: TGCGCCAGCAGCCAAGAGGGCGGGAGAGCCAATGAGCAGTTCTTC
clone_size: -; d_call: TRBD2; j_call: TRBJ2-2; v_call: TRBV27; cdr3_aa: CASSALGLAGSGELFF; cdr3_nt: TGTGCCAGCAGCGCCCTTGGACTAGCGGGATCCGGGGAGCTGTTTTTT
clone_size: -; d_call: TRBD1; j_call: TRBJ2-7; v_call: TRBV9; cdr3_aa: CASSVDRGHEQYF; cdr3_nt: TGTGCCAGCAGCGTGGACAGGGGACACGAGCAGTACTTC
clone_size: few; d_call: -; j_call: TRBJ2-7; v_call: TRBV6-5; cdr3_aa: CASSSDSPYDYEQYF; cdr3_nt: TGTGCCAGCAGTTCTGACAGCCCCTACGACTACGAGCAGTACTTC